These 25 T cell receptor beta chains originate from one sample sequenced in a study of shared clonotypes between healthy human individuals. Sequencing was performed with immunoSEQ multiplex PCR; in TCRdb, only in-frame clones are kept and a portion is missing. The table shows 180,000 or so clones, with approximately 95% occurring only once. Input material: naive CD4+ T cells sorted from blood. Subset noted: CD45RA+ positively selected. These TCRs come from a woman in her twenties or thirties in good health.

The gene calls are TRBV2 and TRBJ2-5; 9 positions agree with TRBD2. The DNA end favors TRBJ2-7, so the J call may be wrong. This CDR3 contains 15 residues. The germline CDR1 and CDR2 sequences are SNHLY and FYNNEI. In nucleotides, the CDR3 is TGTGCCAGCAGAGCACTAGCGGGTGCTACCTACGAGCAGTACTTC. Its protein is CASRALAGATYEQYF.

The chain employs TRBV18 and TRBJ1-4; 9 bases agree with TRBD1. The V gene end was trimmed by 2 bases and the J gene end by 7 bases; junction bases not matched to a gene: 5. This CDR3 is 15 amino acids long. Looked up from germline, CDR1 is KGHSH and CDR2 is LQKENI. The CDR3 here is CASSPMDRGGEKLFF. Written as DNA, the CDR3 is TGTGCCAGCTCACCAATGGACAGGGGAGGTGAAAAACTGTTTTTT. Full variable domain (outside the CDR3, taken from reference TRBV18 and TRBJ1-4): NAGVMQNPRHLVRRRGQEARLRCSPMKGHSHVYWYRQLPEEGLKFMVYLQKENIIDESGMPKERFSAEFPKEGPSILRIQQVVRGDSAAYFCASSPMDRGGEKLFFGSGTQLSVL.

The chain is built from TRBV18 and TRBJ2-5, with D unclear. The CDR3 is made up of 11 amino acids. Germline V gives CDR1 KGHSH, CDR2 LQKENI. V gave up 4 bases and J gave up 5 bases, with 5 bases separating them. The CDR3 reads CASSRDETQYF. CDR3 DNA sequence: TGTGCCAGCTCACGGGATGAGACCCAGTACTTC.

This rearrangement joins TRBV5-1 to TRBJ2-3, with D perhaps matching TRBD2 (6 bases). Germline-derived CDR1 and CDR2 are SGHRS and YFSETQ. Trimming took 1 base from V and 6 from J, leaving 18 bases between them. This CDR3 is 16 amino acids long. The CDR3 loop is CASSLSPGLNRDTQYF. CDR3 coding DNA: TGCGCCAGCAGCTTGAGCCCGGGACTTAATAGGGATACGCAGTATTTT.

The chain employs TRBV7-9 and TRBJ1-5, with D possibly being TRBD1 (5 bases). Trimming pared 3 bases from V and 4 bases from J, leaving 10 bases between. CDR1 is SEHNR and CDR2 is FQNEAQ in the germline V gene (reference sequence). CDR3 size: 14 residues. The CDR3 is CASSLGDVNQPQHF. The CDR3 nucleotides are TGTGCCAGCAGCTTGGGGGACGTAAATCAGCCCCAGCATTTT. The full variable domain, completed using reference TRBV7-9 and TRBJ1-5, is DTGVSQNPRHKITKRGQNVTFRCDPISEHNRLYWYRQTLGQGPEFLTYFQNEAQLEKSRLLSDRFSAERPKGSFSTLEIQRTEQGDSAMYLCASSLGDVNQPQHFGDGTRLSIL.

This chain's CDR3 is CASSSPSSGLNYGYTF. CDR3 nucleotide sequence: TGTGCCAGCAGTTCCCCCTCTTCGGGGCTGAACTATGGCTACACCTTC. The V and J genes are TRBV28 and TRBJ1-2; D perhaps matches TRBD1 (5 bases). Trimming shortened V by 4 bases and J by 2 bases, and 17 bases separated the two germline ends. The germline V gene has CDR1 MDHEN and CDR2 SYDVKM. This CDR3 region has 16 residues.

This chain links TRBV9 with TRBJ2-6; no reliable D call. Germline-derived CDR1 and CDR2 are SGDLS and YYNGEE. CDR3 length equals 17 residues. V gave up 4 bases and J gave up 0 bases, with 14 bases separating them. The CDR3 DNA reads as TGTGCCAGCAGCCCCAAGACGGGCGTCTCTGGGGCCAACGTCCTGACTTTC. Encoded protein: CASSPKTGVSGANVLTF.

This sequence joins TRBV5-4 and TRBJ2-6; 8 positions match TRBD1. With 5 bases clipped from V and 3 bases from J, the junction kept 10 bases outside the gene matches. CDR1 is SGHNT, CDR2 YYREEE, per germline (reference sequence). The CDR3 length is 17 residues. The chain's CDR3 is CASREQGAVGGANVLTF. The CDR3 region has the DNA TGTGCCAGCAGAGAGCAGGGGGCCGTAGGTGGGGCCAACGTCCTGACTTTC.

This clone is a singleton in its sample. The chain couples TRBV10-3 to TRBJ2-7, with 14 bases that match TRBD2. Germline trimming cut 5 bases from V and 4 bases from J; bases unmatched to any gene: 7. Germline CDR1 ENHRY, CDR2 SYGVKD. This CDR3 has 16 residues. The CDR3 DNA follows: TGTGCCATCAGTTCGGGGACTAGCGGGAGTGAATACGAGCAGTACTTC. Translated: CAISSGTSGSEYEQYF.

This rearrangement joins TRBV30 to TRBJ1-1; D is unclear. Trimming stripped 4 bases from V and 0 bases from J, with 0 bases between. This CDR3 has 10 amino acids. Germline CDR1 GTSNPN, CDR2 SVGIG (reference sequence). The CDR3 bases are TGTGCCTGGATGAACACTGAAGCTTTCTTT. It specifies CAWMNTEAFF.

V and J are TRBV2 and TRBJ1-1; D gene uncertain. The germline V gene has CDR1 SNHLY and CDR2 FYNNEI. This CDR3 is 16 amino acids long. Trimming cost V 4 bases and J 1 base, with 16 bases left between them. The CDR3 bases are TGTGCCAGCAGTGCACAAAGGGCAGCCGAGAACACTGAAGCTTTCTTT. The encoded protein is CASSAQRAAENTEAFF.

V gene TRBV5-6 combines with J gene TRBJ1-4; maybe TRBD1 (6 bases). The ends were cut back, 3 bases at V and 7 bases at J, with 16 bases in the middle. The CDR3 is 15 amino acids. Germline CDR1 is SGHDT and CDR2 is YYEEEE. The CDR3 bases are TGTGCCAGCAGCTACCGGCCACAGGGAACTGAAAAACTGTTTTTT. Encoded protein: CASSYRPQGTEKLFF.

This clone was recorded only once. The gene calls are TRBV28 and TRBJ1-5, with D possibly matching TRBD1 (5 bases). V shed 7 bases and J shed 7 bases, with 20 bases lying between them. Germline V gene lookup returns CDR1 MDHEN and CDR2 SYDVKM. The CDR3 sequence is 15 residues long. CDR3 amino acids: CASTLPGGDWQPQHF. Here the CDR3 DNA reads TGTGCCAGCACCCTCCCCGGGGGGGACTGGCAGCCCCAGCATTTT. Variable domain in full (rest from reference TRBV28 and TRBJ1-5): DVKVTQSSRYLVKRTGEKVFLECVQDMDHENMFWYRQDPGLGLRLIYFSYDVKMKEKGDIPEGYSVSREKKERFSLILESASTNQTSMYLCASTLPGGDWQPQHFGDGTRLSIL.

The V gene is TRBV9, the J gene TRBJ1-5, with D possibly matching TRBD1 (5 bases). This CDR3 region has 13 residues. The germline V and J ends were trimmed by 0 bases and 7 bases, with 8 bases remaining between them. The V gene's germline CDR1 is SGDLS and CDR2 YYNGEE. The CDR3 sequence is CASSVVPGQPQHF. For the CDR3, the DNA is TGTGCCAGCAGCGTAGTCCCAGGGCAGCCCCAGCATTTT.

V gene TRBV21-1 combines with J gene TRBJ2-3; TRBD2, the D gene given by the table, was not confirmed from the DNA. TRBV21-1 is labeled a pseudogene. The CDR3 runs 14 residues. The CDR3 coding sequence is TGTGCCAGCAGCAAGAGGTACAGCACAGATACGCAGTATTTT. This codes for CASSKRYSTDTQYF.

Here the CDR3 reads CASSLGALGASGEQYF. The CDR3 coding sequence is TGTGCCAGCAGCTTGGGTGCGTTGGGGGCAAGTGGCGAGCAGTACTTC. This chain links TRBV5-8 with TRBJ2-7, with D maybe TRBD1 (6 bases). Germline CDR1 reads SGHTS; CDR2 reads YDEGEE. The CDR3 is 16 amino acids. The V gene lost 0 bases and the J gene lost 6 bases, with 19 bases spanning the gap.

Here the CDR3 DNA reads TGTGCCAGCAGTGAAATACGCGGCGCTGAAGCTTTCTTT. Protein sequence: CASSEIRGAEAFF. The chain carries TRBV2 and TRBJ1-1; D unclear. The germline V gene encodes CDR1 SNHLY and CDR2 FYNNEI. The CDR3 spans 13 residues. Trimming cost V 2 bases and J 6 bases, with 10 bases left between them.

This clone has just one count. The chain joins TRBV10-2 to TRBJ1-2; no firm D call. Trimming cost V 6 bases and J 8 bases, with 16 bases left between them. The V gene's germline CDR1 is WSHSY and CDR2 SAAADI. This CDR3 is built from 13 residues. Here the CDR3 DNA reads TGCGCCAGCAGCCAGGACTGGGCGGGGGGCTACACCTTC. It encodes CASSQDWAGGYTF.

The CDR3 coding sequence is TGTGCCAGTAGACCTAGCGGGACGGCCGAGCAGTACTTC. This translates into CASRPSGTAEQYF. The genes are TRBV19 and TRBJ2-7; TRBD2 matches at 9 bases. V lost 6 bases and J lost 6; bases outside the gene matches: 6. In germline, CDR1 is LNHDA, CDR2 SQIVND (reference sequence). CDR3 length: 13 residues.

The chain is built from TRBV5-6 and TRBJ1-5, with a tentative D call TRBD1 (5 bases). Trimming stripped 1 base from V and 0 bases from J, with 14 bases between. The CDR3 spans 17 residues. Germline V lookup: CDR1 SGHDT, CDR2 YYEEEE. The CDR3 DNA follows: TGTGCCAGCAGCTTGTGGGACGGATTTTATAGCAATCAGCCCCAGCATTTT. Translated, it gives CASSLWDGFYSNQPQHF.

This clone was observed a single time. The V and J genes are TRBV29-1 and TRBJ1-2, with 7 bases aligning to TRBD1. The V and J ends lost 7 bases and 0 bases, in that order; junction bases with no gene match: 5. This CDR3 contains 13 residues. Germline V gene lookup returns CDR1 SQVTM and CDR2 ANQGSEA. CDR3 bases: TGCAGCGCTGACAGGGCATCTAACTATGGCTACACCTTC. It specifies CSADRASNYGYTF.

The chain uses TRBV4-1 and TRBJ2-3; D not certain. The germline V gene encodes CDR1 MGHRA and CDR2 YSYEKL. Trimming stripped 3 bases from V and 8 bases from J, with 15 bases between. The length of the CDR3 is 14 residues. CDR3 sequence (DNA): TGCGCCAGCAGCCAGGTTTATGAGGTTGTTACGCAGTATTTT. This translates into CASSQVYEVVTQYF.

V gene TRBV19 combines with J gene TRBJ2-1; D is unclear. V was trimmed by 11 bases and J by 0 bases, leaving 23 bases between them. CDR1 and CDR2 (germline): LNHDA, SQIVND (reference sequence). This CDR3 has 17 amino acids. The CDR3 region is CAYEFFGRRDSYNEQFF. CDR3 DNA: TGTGCCTACGAGTTTTTTGGCCGGCGTGACTCCTACAATGAGCAGTTCTTC.

The genes are TRBV27 and TRBJ2-7, with a weak D call TRBD1 (6 bases). Germline loops: CDR1 MNHEY, CDR2 SMNVEV (reference sequence). The CDR3 consists of 12 residues. Trimming shortened V by 8 bases and J by 4 bases, and 12 bases separated the two germline ends. The CDR3 region is CASGTPEYEQYF. CDR3 bases: TGTGCCAGCGGGACACCCGAATACGAGCAGTACTTC.

This chain uses TRBV6-5 with TRBJ1-5, with no clear D. The V end was cut by 0 bases, the J end by 0 bases, with 3 bases between. The germline V gene encodes CDR1 MNHEY and CDR2 SVGAGI. The CDR3 covers 14 residues. CDR3: CASSYSNSNQPQHF. The CDR3 nucleotides are TGTGCCAGCAGTTACTCAAATAGCAATCAGCCCCAGCATTTT.